A selection of T cell receptor beta chains follows, all from one sample in a study of shared clonotypes between healthy human individuals. The method was immunoSEQ multiplex PCR; TCRdb's version includes in-frame clones alone and lacks a portion of them. The sample has about 2.1 million clones; just under 95% are singletons. The material sequenced was naive CD8+ T cells from PBMCs. These receptors all come from a young man in good health. Some clones in this sample may be carry-over from other donors' samples. Both conserved end residues are part of each CDR3. The D gene is left open where the match is weak. Only part of the rows carry a size: once, few, many, or a class if the clone is expanded.

v_gene	d_gene	abundance	j_gene	CDR3aa	CDR3nt
TRBV7-9	TRBD2	NA	TRBJ2-1	CASSPTGGASYNEQFF	TGTGCCAGCAGCCCTACGGGGGGAGCCTCCTACAATGAGCAGTTCTTC
TRBV27	TRBD2	NA	TRBJ2-1	CASRRDQLAGESAYKGSYNEQFF	TGTGCCAGCAGGAGAGACCAACTAGCGGGAGAAAGCGCGTATAAGGGATCCTACAATGAGCAGTTCTTC
TRBV7-9	NA	NA	TRBJ2-3	CASSHSDTQYF	TGTGCCAGCAGCCACTCAGATACGCAGTATTTT
TRBV7-9	NA	NA	TRBJ2-7	CASSSSGEQYF	TGTGCCAGCAGCTCTAGTGGGGAGCAGTACTTC
TRBV28	NA	NA	TRBJ2-7	CASSFRDRIYYEQYF	TGTGCCAGCAGTTTTAGAGACAGAATTTACTACGAGCAGTACTTC
TRBV27	NA	NA	TRBJ1-1	CASSFGRGPEAFF	TGTGCCAGCAGTTTCGGTCGAGGACCCGAAGCTTTCTTT
TRBV19	NA	NA	TRBJ1-1	CASAPGDTEAFF	TGTGCCAGTGCACCAGGAGATACTGAAGCTTTCTTT
TRBV28	NA	once	TRBJ2-7	CASSGLSSYEQYF	TGTGCCAGCAGCGGACTGAGCTCCTACGAGCAGTACTTC
TRBV6-5	TRBD1	NA	TRBJ2-7	CASSYLDRGYEQYF	TGTGCCAGCAGTTACCTCGACAGGGGATACGAGCAGTACTTC
TRBV30	NA	NA	TRBJ1-3	CAWSLGNTIYF	TGTGCCTGGTCCTTGGGAAACACCATATATTTT
TRBV7-3	TRBD2	NA	TRBJ2-5	CASSSSGSRETQYF	TGTGCCAGCAGCTCGAGCGGGAGCAGGGAGACCCAGTACTTC
TRBV6-5	NA	NA	TRBJ1-5	CASSSTDTLNQPQHF	TGTGCCAGCAGTTCGACGGACACCCTCAATCAGCCCCAGCATTTT
TRBV6-4	NA	NA	TRBJ2-7	CASSDSPSPTYEQYF	TGTGCCAGCAGTGACTCTCCCTCCCCGACCTACGAGCAGTACTTC
TRBV25-1	TRBD1	NA	TRBJ1-2	CASIARDREYGYTF	TGTGCCAGCATCGCCCGGGACAGGGAATATGGCTACACCTTC
TRBV7-7	TRBD2	once	TRBJ2-2	CASSDSGRPNTGELFF	TGTGCCAGCAGCGATAGCGGGAGACCGAACACCGGGGAGCTGTTTTTT
TRBV7-8	NA	once	TRBJ2-1	CASSSGRGLRDNEQFF	TGTGCCAGCAGCTCCGGGCGGGGATTGAGGGACAATGAGCAGTTCTTC
TRBV30	TRBD1	NA	TRBJ2-7	CAWSVRDRGVEQYF	TGTGCCTGGAGCGTCCGGGACAGGGGCGTCGAGCAGTACTTC
TRBV2	NA	NA	TRBJ1-3	CASSEGTSSGNTIYF	TGTGCCAGCAGTGAAGGGACGTCCTCTGGAAACACCATATATTTT
TRBV28	TRBD1	NA	TRBJ1-2	CASRFNPKDRAGDYGYTF	TGTGCCAGCAGGTTTAACCCCAAAGACAGGGCGGGAGACTATGGCTACACCTTC
TRBV4-1	NA	NA	TRBJ1-5	CASSQPSGQPQHF	TGCGCCAGCAGCCAACCTTCCGGTCAGCCCCAGCATTTT
TRBV7-9	TRBD2	NA	TRBJ2-3	CASSSNPGLAVPDTQYF	TGTGCCAGCAGCTCTAACCCCGGACTAGCGGTCCCAGATACGCAGTATTTT
TRBV5-1	NA	NA	TRBJ2-2	CASSPPAGYLTGELFF	TGCGCCAGCAGCCCCCCGGCAGGGTACCTCACCGGGGAGCTGTTTTTT
TRBV10-3	TRBD2	NA	TRBJ2-5	CAISDPWTSGGRETQYF	TGTGCCATCAGTGACCCTTGGACTAGCGGAGGACGAGAGACCCAGTACTTC
TRBV27	TRBD1	NA	TRBJ2-7	CASSEDRANSYEQYF	TGTGCCAGCAGTGAGGACAGGGCCAACTCCTACGAGCAGTACTTC
TRBV5-4	TRBD2	NA	TRBJ2-7	CASTGGDEQYF	TGTGCCAGCACCGGGGGGGACGAGCAGTACTTC
TRBV14	TRBD2	once	TRBJ2-5	CASSQAPRTSGRAGETQYF	TGTGCCAGCAGCCAAGCCCCCCGGACTAGCGGGAGGGCCGGGGAGACCCAGTACTTC
TRBV4-1	NA	NA	TRBJ2-7	CASSQPSLSYEQYF	TGCGCCAGCAGCCAACCCTCCCTCTCCTACGAGCAGTACTTC
TRBV10-3	NA	NA	TRBJ1-2	CAISEWAAYGYTF	TGTGCCATCAGTGAGTGGGCAGCTTATGGCTACACCTTC
TRBV10-3	TRBD1	NA	TRBJ1-3	CAISESHGQAAGNTIYF	TGTGCCATCAGTGAATCCCACGGACAGGCGGCTGGAAACACCATATATTTT
TRBV5-1	TRBD1	NA	TRBJ2-7	CASSLGRTGNYEQYF	TGCGCCAGCAGCTTGGGGCGGACAGGGAACTACGAGCAGTACTTC
TRBV29-1	NA	NA	TRBJ2-1	CSVGLYNEQFF	TGCAGCGTTGGACTCTACAATGAGCAGTTCTTC
TRBV30	NA	NA	TRBJ2-2	CAWSSGSEMQTGELFF	TGTGCCTGGAGTTCAGGGTCCGAAATGCAGACCGGGGAGCTGTTTTTT
TRBV19	NA	NA	TRBJ2-1	CASSTGDHPYNEQFF	TGTGCCAGTAGTACCGGGGACCATCCTTACAATGAGCAGTTCTTC
TRBV14	TRBD1	NA	TRBJ2-5	CASSPLETGLGQETQYF	TGTGCCAGCAGCCCCCTGGAGACAGGGCTAGGCCAAGAGACCCAGTACTTC
TRBV6-4	TRBD2	NA	TRBJ2-1	CASSEGRARNEQFF	TGTGCCAGCAGTGAAGGGAGGGCGAGGAATGAGCAGTTCTTC
TRBV28	TRBD1	once	TRBJ2-7	CASNLDRVTRRSKYEQYF	TGTGCCAGCAACCTCGACAGGGTAACGCGAAGATCGAAGTACGAGCAGTACTTC
TRBV7-8	NA	NA	TRBJ1-5	CASSLFRGFSNQPQHF	TGTGCCAGCAGCTTATTTCGGGGTTTTAGCAATCAGCCCCAGCATTTT
TRBV11-2	NA	NA	TRBJ1-1	CASSLYRVDTEAFF	TGTGCCAGCAGCTTATACAGGGTGGATACTGAAGCTTTCTTT
TRBV11-1	TRBD2	NA	TRBJ2-2	CASSLGLGMFTGELFF	TGTGCCAGCAGCCTGGGACTAGGGATGTTCACCGGGGAGCTGTTTTTT
TRBV9	NA	NA	TRBJ2-7	CASSVRSNSYEQYF	TGTGCCAGCAGCGTAAGGTCCAACTCCTACGAGCAGTACTTC
TRBV5-1	NA	NA	TRBJ2-7	CASSPVGGYEQYF	TGCGCCAGCAGCCCCGTTGGGGGCTACGAGCAGTACTTC
TRBV11-1	NA	NA	TRBJ2-1	CASSILSSYNEQFF	TGTGCCAGCAGCATTTTGAGTTCCTACAATGAGCAGTTCTTC
TRBV19	NA	few	TRBJ1-1	CASSIDGGTEAFF	TGTGCCAGTAGCATCGACGGTGGCACTGAAGCTTTCTTT
TRBV27	NA	NA	TRBJ2-3	CASSLSAHWPSGEYF	TGTGCCAGCAGTTTATCGGCCCATTGGCCTAGTGGAGAGTATTTT
TRBV5-1	NA	NA	TRBJ1-4	CASSIQAGRGGNEKLFF	TGCGCCAGCAGCATCCAAGCAGGGCGAGGCGGGAATGAAAAACTGTTTTTT
TRBV5-6	NA	NA	TRBJ2-2	CASSRDTGELFF	TGTGCCAGCAGCCGGGACACCGGGGAGCTGTTTTTT